The rows below give T cell receptor beta chains drawn from one sample of a study of beta chain features in type 1 diabetes. Generated by immunoSEQ multiplex PCR, the TCRdb table keeps only in-frame clones and is missing some. Of hundreds of thousands of clones in the sample, around an eighth were seen once. Sequenced input: naive CD4+ T cells from blood. The source is a man between 18 and 35 years old with type 1 diabetes. The CDR3 runs from the conserved cysteine through the conserved F or W. A D gene is named only where the DNA matches it firmly. Clone size, where shown, is once, few, many, or a class for clones that have expanded.

>-|-|TRBJ2-1|TRBV2
CASSLEGTLHEQFF
TGTGCCAGCAGCCTAGAAGGGACTCTCCATGAGCAGTTCTTC
>-|-|TRBJ2-2|TRBV2
CASSPFPNTGELFF
TGTGCCAGCAGTCCCTTCCCGAACACCGGGGAGCTGTTTTTT
>few|TRBD1|TRBJ1-2|TRBV18
CASSPGQENYGYTF
TGTGCCAGCTCACCGGGACAGGAGAACTATGGCTACACCTTC
>few|-|TRBJ1-3|TRBV7-3
CASSSGLGNTIYF
TGTGCCAGCAGCTCTGGACTGGGAAACACCATATATTTT
>-|-|TRBJ1-6|TRBV30
CACGLHNSPLHF
TGTGCCTGTGGACTGCATAATTCACCCCTCCACTTT
>-|TRBD1|TRBJ1-1|TRBV4-1
CASSHSTSRDRGLNTEAFF
TGCGCCAGCAGCCACTCCACGTCCCGGGACAGGGGGTTGAACACTGAAGCTTTCTTT
>-|-|TRBJ2-5|TRBV30
CAWGTVQETQYF
TGTGCCTGGGGGACGGTTCAAGAGACCCAGTACTTC
>few|-|TRBJ1-1|TRBV29-1
CSVERGTANTEAFF
TGCAGCGTTGAAAGGGGCACAGCGAACACTGAAGCTTTCTTT
>few|-|TRBJ2-7|TRBV18
CASSPQSDEQYF
TGTGCCAGCTCACCACAAAGCGACGAGCAGTACTTC
>few|-|TRBJ1-2|TRBV7-9
CASSLAPRARFYGYTF
TGTGCCAGCAGCTTAGCGCCCAGGGCTAGGTTCTATGGCTACACCTTC
>-|-|TRBJ1-4|TRBV4-3
CASSQGAEHEKLFF
TGCGCCAGCAGCCAAGGGGCGGAACATGAAAAACTGTTTTTT
>-|-|TRBJ2-3|TRBV11-2
CASSINPDTQYF
TGTGCCAGCAGCATCAATCCAGATACGCAGTATTTT
>few|TRBD1|TRBJ1-5|TRBV6-1
CASSRYRGRDQPQHF
TGTGCCAGCAGCCGATACAGGGGGCGAGATCAGCCCCAGCATTTT
>few|-|TRBJ2-7|TRBV9
CASSVGQVYSYEQYF
TGTGCCAGCAGCGTAGGCCAGGTTTACTCCTACGAGCAGTACTTC
>few|-|TRBJ1-1|TRBV7-2
CASSLASGVNTEAFF
TGTGCCAGCAGCTTAGCCTCAGGGGTTAACACTGAAGCTTTCTTT
>-|TRBD1|TRBJ2-5|TRBV7-9
CASSDPTFRTGSEETQYF
TGTGCCAGCAGCGACCCAACATTCAGGACAGGGAGTGAGGAGACCCAGTACTTC
>few|TRBD1|TRBJ2-1|TRBV30
CAAGQGANEQFF
TGTGCCGCGGGACAGGGGGCGAATGAGCAGTTCTTC
>few|-|TRBJ2-3|TRBV6-5
CASAWGVGDTQYF
TGTGCCAGCGCATGGGGAGTTGGGGATACGCAGTATTTT
>-|-|TRBJ1-2|TRBV11-2
CASSLGSAAYGYTF
TGTGCCAGCAGCTTAGGGTCGGCAGCGTATGGCTACACCTTC
>-|TRBD2|TRBJ2-1|TRBV10-3
CAISEPSGGSYNEQFF
TGTGCCATCAGTGAGCCTAGCGGGGGTTCCTACAATGAGCAGTTCTTC
>few|-|TRBJ2-1|TRBV2
CASSEIGGSYNEQFF
TGTGCCAGCAGTGAAATCGGCGGCTCCTACAATGAGCAGTTCTTC
>-|TRBD1|TRBJ2-3|TRBV4-1
CASSQDRGRDTQYF
TGCGCCAGCAGCCAAGACAGGGGGAGAGATACGCAGTATTTT
>few|TRBD1|TRBJ2-1|TRBV5-4
CASTPGGSYNEQFF
TGTGCCAGCACCCCAGGGGGCTCCTACAATGAGCAGTTCTTC
>-|-|TRBJ2-1|TRBV7-2
CASSPDTGLFF
TGTGCCAGCAGCCCGGACACTGGTCTATTCTTC
>few|-|TRBJ2-2|TRBV4-2
CASSQDAAGLGSNTGELFF
TGTGCCAGCAGCCAAGATGCGGCCGGGCTTGGAAGTAACACCGGGGAGCTGTTTTTT
>-|-|TRBJ2-5|TRBV30
CAWSVVSQETQYF
TGTGCCTGGAGTGTTGTGAGTCAAGAGACCCAGTACTTC
>few|TRBD1|TRBJ2-7|TRBV13
CASSKWTGGSYEQYF
TGTGCCAGCAGCAAATGGACAGGGGGATCCTACGAGCAGTACTTC